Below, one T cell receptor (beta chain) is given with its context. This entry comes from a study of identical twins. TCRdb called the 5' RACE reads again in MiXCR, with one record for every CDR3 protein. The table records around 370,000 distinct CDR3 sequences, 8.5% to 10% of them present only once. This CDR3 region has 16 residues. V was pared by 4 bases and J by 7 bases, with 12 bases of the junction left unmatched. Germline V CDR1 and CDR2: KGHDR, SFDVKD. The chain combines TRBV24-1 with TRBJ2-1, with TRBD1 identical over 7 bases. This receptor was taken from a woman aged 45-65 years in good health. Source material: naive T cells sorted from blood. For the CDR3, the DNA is TGTGCCACCAGTGACACCCTACAGGGGTCGGGGAATGAGCAGTTCTTC. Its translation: CATSDTLQGSGNEQFF.